The 20 T cell receptor beta chains below all came from one sample that was sequenced in a study of cytomegalovirus exposure and HLA in healthy donors. In the PCR, 60 Vbeta and 13 Jbeta primers were used. Sequencing used immunoSEQ multiplex PCR; TCRdb keeps in-frame clones, though not all of them. The repertoire has over 150,000 clones, 68% of them found once; the top ten carry less than 3%. Sequenced sample: PBMCs. The receptors originated from a woman aged 40 to 50 in good health and CMV-seropositive.

J is TRBJ2-1 and V is TRBV2, with D possibly being TRBD2 (6 bases). The CDR3 has 16 amino acids. Trimming removed 7 bases from V and 2 bases from J, with 18 bases in between. CDR1 SNHLY and CDR2 FYNNEI come from the germline V gene. As DNA, the CDR3 is TGTGCCAGCAATCACTACGGGAGCGTAACCTACAATGAGCAGTTCTTC. Translating it yields CASNHYGSVTYNEQFF.

The chain uses TRBV19 and TRBJ2-1; the match to TRBD2 covers 9 bases. This CDR3 spans 13 amino acids. V lost 6 bases and J lost 7; bases outside the gene matches: 4. The germline gives CDR1 LNHDA, CDR2 SQIVND (reference sequence). CDR3 region: CASSVTSGNEQFF. For the CDR3, the DNA is TGTGCCAGTAGCGTAACTAGCGGGAATGAGCAGTTCTTC.

This clone showed up just a few times. The chain recombines TRBV4-3 with TRBJ1-1, with TRBD1 matching over 7 bases. The CDR3 extends over 16 amino acids. Germline CDR1 LGHNA, CDR2 YSLEER. Trimming removed 0 bases from V and 1 base from J; junction bases left unmatched: 5. This chain's CDR3 is CASSQDSGQTNTEAFF. DNA for the CDR3: TGCGCCAGCAGCCAAGATTCGGGACAGACGAACACTGAAGCTTTCTTT.

The CDR3: CASTSGSTYEQYF. For the CDR3, the DNA is TGTGCCAGTACTAGCGGGAGTACCTACGAGCAGTACTTC. This chain links TRBV6-5 with TRBJ2-7, with 11 bases lining up with TRBD2. The CDR3 extends over 13 amino acids. J lost 2 bases, V lost 9 bases, and 3 bases had no gene match. Germline lookup yields CDR1 MNHEY and CDR2 SVGAGI.

This clone has just a few counts. The chain is built from TRBV29-1 and TRBJ2-7; 16 nucleotides align to TRBD2. This CDR3 is 15 amino acids long. The trim removed 7 bases at V and 7 bases at J, leaving 10 bases unmatched. Germline V gene data show CDR1 as SQVTM and CDR2 as ANQGSEA. The CDR3 here is CSASGLAGGQGEQYF. In nucleotides, the CDR3 is TGCAGCGCTTCGGGACTAGCGGGAGGGCAAGGGGAGCAGTACTTC.

This clone was found a few times. V and J are TRBV2 and TRBJ2-5; D unresolved. Per the germline V gene, CDR1 is SNHLY and CDR2 is FYNNEI. The CDR3 totals 11 residues. V was clipped by 1 base and J by 6 bases, with 3 bases between them. DNA for the CDR3: TGTGCCAGCAGTGAAGTAAAGACCCAGTACTTC. It specifies CASSEVKTQYF.

The chain joins TRBV7-9 to TRBJ2-5, with 10 bases lining up with TRBD1. CDR1 and CDR2 (germline): SEHNR, FQNEAQ (reference sequence). With V trimmed by 5 bases and J by 3 bases, 9 bases remained unmatched. The CDR3 extends over 16 amino acids. CDR3 region: CASSPGTGDAKETQYF. The CDR3 DNA reads as TGTGCCAGCAGCCCTGGGACAGGGGATGCCAAAGAGACCCAGTACTTC.

This clone appeared a few times. The V call is TRBV5-1, the J call TRBJ2-5; TRBD2 might be the D (6 bases). CDR3 size: 16 residues. Germline V gene lookup returns CDR1 SGHRS and CDR2 YFSETQ. Deletions cut 0 bases from V and 2 bases from J, with 14 bases between. The CDR3 nucleotides read TGCGCCAGCAGCTTGGCCCCTGCGGGGAGTCAAGAGACCCAGTACTTC. Protein sequence: CASSLAPAGSQETQYF.

The chain uses TRBV7-9 and TRBJ2-5; 11 positions agree with TRBD2. Germline V lookup: CDR1 SEHNR, CDR2 FQNEAQ (reference sequence). CDR3 size: 16 residues. Trimming cost V 1 base and J 1 base; bases outside gene matches: 2. The CDR3 coding sequence is TGTGCCAGCAGCTTAGTAGGGACTAGCGGCCAAGAGACCCAGTACTTC. Residues: CASSLVGTSGQETQYF.

The rearrangement links TRBV29-1 to TRBJ2-5, with a possible D match to TRBD1 (6 bases). Trimming took off 3 bases at V and 4 bases at J, with 12 bases between the two ends. The germline CDR1 and CDR2 sequences are SQVTM and ANQGSEA. This CDR3 is 13 amino acids long. The CDR3, as DNA: TGCAGCGTTGATGTCGAAGGGGGAGAGACCCAGTACTTC. It translates to CSVDVEGGETQYF.

The chain is built from TRBV2 and TRBJ2-1; D call uncertain. The CDR3 is 14 amino acids. Trimming cost V 8 bases and J 0 bases, with 11 bases left between them. CDR1 is SNHLY, CDR2 FYNNEI, per germline. In DNA form, the CDR3 reads TGTGCCAGCCTTGCGCTGAGCTCCTACAATGAGCAGTTCTTC. It specifies CASLALSSYNEQFF.

V and J are TRBV5-1 and TRBJ1-2, with TRBD1 as a possible D gene (5 bases). This CDR3 spans 16 amino acids. Germline V gene lookup returns CDR1 SGHRS and CDR2 YFSETQ. Trimming pared 2 bases from V and 7 bases from J, leaving 21 bases between. The CDR3 region has the DNA TGCGCCAGCAGCTTTGACGAAGGGGCCCAACTAGCTGGCTACACCTTC. This gives the protein CASSFDEGAQLAGYTF. The full variable domain, completed using reference TRBV5-1 and TRBJ1-2, is KAGVTQTPRYLIKTRGQQVTLSCSPISGHRSVSWYQQTPGQGLQFLFEYFSETQRNKGNFPGRFSGRQFSNSRSEMNVSTLELGDSALYLCASSFDEGAQLAGYTFGSGTRLTVV.

The chain joins TRBV7-8 to TRBJ2-7; TRBD2 might be the D (5 bases). Per the germline V gene, CDR1 is SGHVS and CDR2 is FQNEAQ. CDR3 length: 15 amino acids. V was clipped by 5 bases and J by 3 bases, with 17 bases between them. This chain's CDR3 is CASSLDSRGDYEQYF. The CDR3 bases are TGTGCCAGCAGCCTGGATTCTCGGGGTGACTACGAGCAGTACTTC.

The CDR3 spells CSAQGGLGQPQHF. The DNA of the CDR3 is TGCAGCGCCCAGGGGGGTCTCGGTCAGCCCCAGCATTTT. The chain combines TRBV29-1 with TRBJ1-5, with TRBD1 matching 7 bases. The length of the CDR3 is 13 residues. Germline-derived CDR1 and CDR2 are SQVTM and ANQGSEA. The V gene end was trimmed by 7 bases and the J gene end by 6 bases; junction bases not matched to a gene: 9.

The chain uses TRBV5-1 and TRBJ1-1, with no clear D. CDR1 SGHRS and CDR2 YFSETQ come from the germline V gene. This CDR3 spans 13 amino acids. Trimming removed 4 bases from V and 1 base from J, with 8 bases in between. The CDR3 bases are TGCGCCAGCAGCCAGAACCCGAACACTGAAGCTTTCTTT. Translated: CASSQNPNTEAFF.

The J gene is TRBJ2-7, the V gene TRBV7-8; TRBD1 matches at 8 bases. Germline CDR1 and CDR2: SGHVS and FQNEAQ. Losses at the gene ends were 5 bases for V and 6 bases for J; bases not matched to a gene: 3. CDR3 length: 12 residues. The CDR3 region is CASSHTGGEQYF. Written as DNA, the CDR3 is TGTGCCAGCAGCCACACAGGGGGCGAGCAGTACTTC.

In its sample, this clone was seen a few times. The rearrangement joins TRBV6-5 to TRBJ2-7, with D unresolved. The length of the CDR3 is 11 residues. V lost 4 bases to trimming and J lost 4 bases, with 5 bases between them. Germline V gives CDR1 MNHEY, CDR2 SVGAGI. CDR3 amino acids: CASSSLYEQYF. For the CDR3, the DNA is TGTGCCAGCAGTTCCCTATACGAGCAGTACTTC.

In regard to this clone: This same CDR3 is encoded by further DNA sequences in the sample. This chain links TRBV19 with TRBJ2-3; 10 bases are shared with TRBD2. Losses at the gene ends were 7 bases for V and 3 bases for J; bases not matched to a gene: 7. The CDR3 extends over 15 amino acids. Germline-derived CDR1 and CDR2 are LNHDA and SQIVND (reference sequence). CDR3 in amino acids: CASNSLAGVTDTQYF. Here the CDR3 DNA reads TGTGCCAGTAACTCGCTAGCGGGGGTGACAGATACGCAGTATTTT.

This chain links TRBV7-8 with TRBJ2-7; 7 nucleotides agree with TRBD2. Trimming at V came to 5 bases and at J to 4 bases, leaving 11 bases not matched to a gene. CDR1 and CDR2 from the germline V gene are SGHVS and FQNEAQ. This CDR3 comprises 15 residues. In nucleotides, the CDR3 is TGTGCCAGCAGCCTACTCCAAGCGGGAACGTACGAGCAGTACTTC. This encodes CASSLLQAGTYEQYF.

The rearrangement links TRBV6-6 to TRBJ2-5; 8 positions agree with TRBD1. This CDR3 is 15 amino acids long. V lost 1 base, J lost 2 bases, and 3 bases stayed unmatched. The germline V gene encodes CDR1 MNHNY and CDR2 SVGAGI (reference sequence). The CDR3 coding sequence is TGTGCCAGCAGTTACTACAGGGGGATACAAGAGACCCAGTACTTC. Its protein product is CASSYYRGIQETQYF.